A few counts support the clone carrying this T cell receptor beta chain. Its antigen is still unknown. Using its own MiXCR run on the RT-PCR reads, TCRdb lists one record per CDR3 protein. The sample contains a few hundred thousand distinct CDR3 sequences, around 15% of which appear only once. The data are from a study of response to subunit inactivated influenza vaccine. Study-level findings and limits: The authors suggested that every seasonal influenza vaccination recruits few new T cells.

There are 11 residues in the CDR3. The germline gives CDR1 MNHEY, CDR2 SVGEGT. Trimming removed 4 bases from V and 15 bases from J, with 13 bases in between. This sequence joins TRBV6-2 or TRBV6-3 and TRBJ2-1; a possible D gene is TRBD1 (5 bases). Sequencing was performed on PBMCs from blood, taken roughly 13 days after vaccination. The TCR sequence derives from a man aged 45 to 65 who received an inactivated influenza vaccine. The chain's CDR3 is CASSSIGAVFF. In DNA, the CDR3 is TGTGCCAGCAGTTCCATAGGGGCGGTGTTCTTC.